The 12 T cell receptor beta chains reported below all come from one sample, sequenced in a study of graft-versus-host responses after intestinal transplantation. No cognate antigen is known for these TCRs. The repertoire was sequenced with immunoSEQ multiplex PCR; TCRdb's copy has only in-frame clones and lacks some. The profile shows 25,000 to 30,000 clones, 82% of them singletons. Sequences were derived from unstimulated CD4+ T cells sorted from spleen or lymph node cells, sampled before intestinal transplant. All receptors derive from a human donor who received an intestinal transplant.

A single count supports this clone. The rearrangement uses TRBV28 and TRBJ1-2, with 8 bases fitting TRBD1. J was trimmed by 0 bases and V by 6 bases; bases with no gene match: 6. The V gene's germline CDR1 is MDHEN and CDR2 SYDVKM. This CDR3 is built from 15 residues. CDR3 nucleotide sequence: TGTGCCAGCAGAGCAGGGGGCGACTCTAACTATGGCTACACCTTC. This translates into CASRAGGDSNYGYTF.

The chain recombines TRBV7-6 with TRBJ2-7; D might be TRBD1 or TRBD2, each matching 5 bases. With 3 bases removed from V and 5 bases from J, the gap between germline ends came to 11 bases. Germline CDR1 SGHVS, CDR2 FNYEAQ. The CDR3 sequence is 13 residues long. CDR3 sequence (DNA): TGTGCCAGCAGCTTTAGCAGGGACCACGAGCAGTACTTC. It encodes CASSFSRDHEQYF. The whole variable domain, remainder taken from reference TRBV7-6 and TRBJ2-7, is GAGVSQSPRYKVTKRGQDVALRCDPISGHVSLYWYRQALGQGPEFLTYFNYEAQQDKSGLPNDRFSAERPEGSISTLTIQRTEQRDSAMYRCASSFSRDHEQYFGPGTRLTVT.

V usage is TRBV7-9 and J usage is TRBJ1-1, with D perhaps matching TRBD1 (5 bases). Trimming took off 1 base at V and 8 bases at J, with 8 bases between the two ends. The V gene's germline CDR1 is SEHNR and CDR2 FQNEAQ (reference sequence). This CDR3 spans 12 amino acids. The CDR3 here is CASSLVGEEAFF. CDR3 sequence (DNA): TGTGCCAGCAGCTTAGTGGGGGAGGAAGCTTTCTTT.

V and J are TRBV4-2 and TRBJ2-5; 10 nucleotides match TRBD2. The CDR3 is made up of 18 amino acids. The J segment lost 2 bases and the V segment lost 1 base, leaving 10 bases of the junction unmatched. Germline V gives CDR1 LGHNA, CDR2 YNFKEQ. CDR3 sequence (DNA): TGTGCCAGCAGCCAAGTGCCAGCGGGGGGGCCAGTTCAAGAGACCCAGTACTTC. Translation: CASSQVPAGGPVQETQYF.

This chain joins TRBV6-5 and TRBJ2-3; 11 bases agree with TRBD2. The CDR3 extends over 15 amino acids. V lost 4 bases to trimming and J lost 4 bases; unmatched junction nucleotides: 4. Germline assignment: CDR1 MNHEY and CDR2 SVGAGI. The DNA of the CDR3 is TGTGCCAGCAGTTTAGCGGGAGGGCCCTCAGATACGCAGTATTTT. Its translation: CASSLAGGPSDTQYF.

This rearrangement joins TRBV5-6 to TRBJ2-5, with D unresolved. There are 14 residues in the CDR3. Germline V gene lookup returns CDR1 SGHDT and CDR2 YYEEEE. V gave up 1 base and J gave up 4 bases, with 11 bases separating them. CDR3 bases: TGTGCCAGCAGCTTGTGGGCGACGGGAGAGACCCAGTACTTC. Amino acid sequence: CASSLWATGETQYF. Full variable domain (missing parts from reference TRBV5-6 and TRBJ2-5): DAGVTQSPTHLIKTRGQQVTLRCSPKSGHDTVSWYQQALGQGPQFIFQYYEEEERQRGNFPDRFSGHQFPNYSSELNVNALLLGDSALYLCASSLWATGETQYFGPGTRLLVL.

J is TRBJ1-1 and V is TRBV5-5; 8 bases align to TRBD1. The length of the CDR3 is 14 residues. V gave up 5 bases and J gave up 5 bases; unmatched junction bases: 8. Per the germline V gene, CDR1 is SGHKS and CDR2 is YYEKEE (reference sequence). Here the CDR3 DNA reads TGTGCCAGCAGACCAGGGGGCGTAAGGACTGAAGCTTTCTTT. It is translated as CASRPGGVRTEAFF.

This chain joins TRBV5-4 and TRBJ1-2; 9 bases agree with TRBD1. The CDR3 is made up of 14 amino acids. Unmatched junction bases numbered 8, after V lost 3 bases and J lost 8 bases. Looked up from germline, CDR1 is SGHNT and CDR2 is YYREEE (reference sequence). The CDR3 nucleotides read TGTGCCAGCAGCTCAACAGGGGGCGCGGAAGGCTACACCTTC. This encodes CASSSTGGAEGYTF.

Details on this clone: One end of the junction does not line up with germline, which may come from a read error. The genes are TRBV15 and TRBJ2-6, with TRBD2 identical over 8 bases. Germline values: CDR1 LNHNV, CDR2 YYDKDF (reference sequence). This CDR3 has 18 residues. CDR3 region: CAPSRVRGGTSGANVLTF. CDR3 coding DNA: TGTGCCCCCAGCAGAGTACGGGGGGGTACCTCTGGGGCCAACGTCCTGACTTTC.

This chain links TRBV6-6 with TRBJ1-2, with TRBD1 matching 7 bases. This CDR3 spans 14 amino acids. Germline-derived CDR1 and CDR2 are MNHNY and SVGAGI (reference sequence). Trimming removed 2 bases from V and 0 bases from J; junction bases left unmatched: 0. CDR3 DNA sequence: TGTGCCAGCAGTTACGGACAGGCTAACTATGGCTACACCTTC. Protein sequence: CASSYGQANYGYTF.

The rearrangement uses TRBV28 and TRBJ2-7; D might be TRBD1 (6 bases). V was pared by 6 bases and J by 2 bases, with 20 bases between. The CDR3 has 16 amino acids. Germline V CDR1 and CDR2: MDHEN, SYDVKM. The chain's CDR3 is CASSRRPLDSPYEQYF. CDR3 nucleotide sequence: TGTGCCAGCAGCAGACGACCGTTGGACAGTCCCTACGAGCAGTACTTC.

The chain recombines TRBV29-1 with TRBJ2-3, with a possible D match to TRBD1 (6 bases). V lost 7 bases to trimming and J lost 0 bases, with 14 bases between them. The CDR3 is 14 residues long. In germline, CDR1 is SQVTM, CDR2 ANQGSEA. The CDR3 nucleotides are TGCAGCGGCGAAGGGGGTCCCAGCACAGATACGCAGTATTTT. This sequence encodes CSGEGGPSTDTQYF.